Each of the 30 T cell receptor beta chains below was sequenced from the same sample in a study of shared clonotypes between healthy human individuals. This table comes from immunoSEQ multiplex PCR, and its TCRdb copy is limited to in-frame clones, with some not included. The sample contains 1,400,000 or so clones, approximately 98.5% of which appear only once. Sequenced sample: naive CD4+ T cells sorted from blood. Subset indicated: CD45RA+ positively selected. The source is a man aged 25 to 45 in good health.

This chain links TRBV28 with TRBJ1-5, with 8 positions matching TRBD1. Trimming at V came to 3 bases and at J to 8 bases, leaving 6 bases not matched to a gene. Germline V gives CDR1 MDHEN, CDR2 SYDVKM. The CDR3 is made up of 14 amino acids. This chain's CDR3 is CASSFRGRGEPQHF. The CDR3 nucleotides read TGTGCCAGCAGTTTCAGGGGGCGTGGGGAGCCCCAGCATTTT.

The V and J genes are TRBV28 and TRBJ2-5, with unresolved D. CDR1 is MDHEN, CDR2 SYDVKM, per germline. The CDR3 is made up of 14 amino acids. The V end was cut by 6 bases, the J end by 2 bases, with 13 bases between. The CDR3 here is CASSPGGQQETQYF. The CDR3 DNA reads TGTGCCAGCAGCCCTGGTGGGCAGCAAGAGACCCAGTACTTC.

V and J are TRBV20-1 and TRBJ2-7; D gene unclear. Per the germline V gene, CDR1 is DFQATT and CDR2 is SNEGSKA (reference sequence). V lost 4 bases, J lost 5 bases, and 9 bases lay in between. This CDR3 has 11 residues. The CDR3 nucleotides are TGCAGTGCTATTATAGTGCACGAGCAGTACTTC. As protein: CSAIIVHEQYF.

This rearrangement joins TRBV4-2 to TRBJ2-7; no reliable D call. From germline, CDR1 is LGHNA and CDR2 YNFKEQ. CDR3 length equals 11 residues. Trimming removed 3 bases from V and 2 bases from J, with 2 bases in between. CDR3 sequence reads: CASSHAYEQYF. The CDR3 nucleotides read TGTGCCAGCAGCCATGCCTACGAGCAGTACTTC.

The gene calls are TRBV9 and TRBJ2-2; 9 bases match TRBD2. The CDR3 totals 16 residues. Per germline, CDR1 SGDLS and CDR2 YYNGEE. The V segment lost 4 bases and the J segment 1 base; nucleotides outside the gene matches: 5. The CDR3 loop reads CASSPLAGLNTGELFF. Written as DNA, the CDR3 is TGTGCCAGCAGCCCGCTAGCGGGACTGAACACCGGGGAGCTGTTTTTT.

This clone was recorded only once. This rearrangement joins TRBV15 to TRBJ2-7; 7 bases match TRBD1. J gave up 0 bases and V 3 bases, and 2 bases lay outside the gene matches. The CDR3 runs 14 residues. Germline CDR1 is LNHNV and CDR2 is YYDKDF (reference sequence). The CDR3 spells CATSSGTASYEQYF. The DNA of the CDR3 is TGTGCCACCAGCAGTGGGACAGCCTCCTACGAGCAGTACTTC. Full variable domain (missing parts from reference TRBV15 and TRBJ2-7): DAMVIQNPRYQVTQFGKPVTLSCSQTLNHNVMYWYQQKSSQAPKLLFHYYDKDFNNEADTPDNFQSRRPNTSFCFLDIRSPGLGDTAMYLCATSSGTASYEQYFGPGTRLTVT.

This chain links TRBV5-1 with TRBJ2-1, with 8 bases fitting TRBD1. With 4 bases clipped from V and 7 bases from J, the junction kept 13 bases outside the gene matches. Germline V lookup: CDR1 SGHRS, CDR2 YFSETQ. This CDR3 comprises 16 residues. CDR3 sequence: CASSPGTGDLWNEQFF. In DNA, the CDR3 is TGCGCCAGCAGCCCTGGGACAGGTGACTTATGGAATGAGCAGTTCTTC.

This chain links TRBV5-4 with TRBJ2-7, with D perhaps matching TRBD1 (5 bases). Germline CDR1 is SGHNT and CDR2 is YYREEE (reference sequence). This CDR3 comprises 15 residues. Trimming removed 0 bases from V and 0 bases from J, with 10 bases in between. The CDR3, as DNA: TGTGCCAGCAGCTTGGGACAGAGGAACTCCTACGAGCAGTACTTC. This translates into CASSLGQRNSYEQYF.

This chain joins TRBV11-2 and TRBJ2-2; D not certain. CDR3 length: 15 residues. Germline CDR1 SGHAT, CDR2 FQNNGV. The V end was cut by 5 bases, the J end by 0 bases, with 10 bases between. CDR3 bases: TGTGCCAGCAGCCGACGGACGGCGAACACCGGGGAGCTGTTTTTT. It translates to CASSRRTANTGELFF.

This chain uses TRBV19 with TRBJ1-1; D is undetermined. Germline lookup yields CDR1 LNHDA and CDR2 SQIVND (reference sequence). V lost 8 bases to trimming and J lost 4 bases, with 17 bases between them. This CDR3 has 14 amino acids. The CDR3 region is CASGTEGASTEAFF. The CDR3 region has the DNA TGTGCCAGTGGTACAGAAGGAGCTTCCACTGAAGCTTTCTTT.

The chain couples TRBV18 to TRBJ2-1; 7 bases map to TRBD1. The CDR3 is made up of 15 amino acids. Germline V lookup: CDR1 KGHSH, CDR2 LQKENI. Trimming cost V 3 bases and J 12 bases; bases outside gene matches: 14. This CDR3 is CASSPTGTAGWGQFF. DNA of the CDR3: TGTGCCAGCTCACCGACAGGGACCGCTGGTTGGGGGCAGTTCTTC.

The J gene is TRBJ1-1, the V gene TRBV18, with 9 bases lining up with TRBD1. CDR1 and CDR2 (germline): KGHSH, LQKENI. J gave up 5 bases and V 2 bases, and 3 bases lay outside the gene matches. The CDR3 is 14 residues long. CDR3: CASSPYGTGTEAFF. The CDR3, as DNA: TGTGCCAGCTCACCATACGGGACAGGGACTGAAGCTTTCTTT. Looking up the rest from reference TRBV18 and TRBJ1-1 gives the full variable domain: NAGVMQNPRHLVRRRGQEARLRCSPMKGHSHVYWYRQLPEEGLKFMVYLQKENIIDESGMPKERFSAEFPKEGPSILRIQQVVRGDSAAYFCASSPYGTGTEAFFGQGTRLTVV.

V is TRBV7-6 and J is TRBJ2-5, with TRBD2 matching 14 bases. From germline, CDR1 is SGHVS and CDR2 FNYEAQ. Unmatched junction bases numbered 5, after V lost 4 bases and J lost 7 bases. The CDR3 contains 15 residues. The CDR3 sequence: CASSSGLAGVVTQYF. DNA of the CDR3: TGTGCCAGCAGCTCGGGACTAGCGGGAGTTGTGACCCAGTACTTC.

V gene TRBV5-1 combines with J gene TRBJ2-5; no reliable D call. CDR1 and CDR2 from the germline V gene are SGHRS and YFSETQ. The CDR3 covers 16 residues. V lost 0 bases to trimming and J lost 1 base, with 13 bases between them. The CDR3 DNA reads TGCGCCAGCAGCTTGGCGGTTGATTTCCCCCAAGAGACCCAGTACTTC. This encodes CASSLAVDFPQETQYF.

The chain carries TRBV5-1 and TRBJ1-2; D is possibly TRBD1 (5 bases). This CDR3 has 14 amino acids. Deletions cut 2 bases from V and 4 bases from J, with 12 bases between. The germline V gene encodes CDR1 SGHRS and CDR2 YFSETQ. CDR3 loop: CASSFQDTFYGYTF. The CDR3 DNA is TGCGCCAGCAGCTTTCAGGACACCTTCTATGGCTACACCTTC.

The chain links TRBV5-6 to TRBJ2-3; 11 nucleotides agree with TRBD2. The CDR3 loop spans 15 amino acids. Losses at the gene ends were 2 bases for V and 4 bases for J; bases not matched to a gene: 3. CDR1 SGHDT and CDR2 YYEEEE come from the germline V gene. The CDR3 region has the DNA TGTGCCAGCAGCTTACTAGCGGGAGCTTCAGATACGCAGTATTTT. Protein: CASSLLAGASDTQYF.

V gene TRBV19 combines with J gene TRBJ1-1; perhaps TRBD1 as D (5 bases). The CDR3 runs 16 residues. Germline lookup yields CDR1 LNHDA and CDR2 SQIVND (reference sequence). V was shortened by 3 bases and J by 8 bases, with 22 bases between the two germline ends. The CDR3: CASSIGGSGRSIEAFF. The CDR3 DNA reads TGTGCCAGTAGTATCGGAGGATCGGGACGCTCCATCGAAGCTTTCTTT. The full variable domain, with the rest looked up from reference TRBV19 and TRBJ1-1, is DGGITQSPKYLFRKEGQNVTLSCEQNLNHDAMYWYRQDPGQGLRLIYYSQIVNDFQKGDIAEGYSVSREKKESFPLTVTSAQKNPTAFYLCASSIGGSGRSIEAFFGQGTRLTVV.

This chain uses TRBV7-2 with TRBJ1-1; D remains ambiguous. Germline-derived CDR1 and CDR2 are SGHTA and FQGNSA. This CDR3 is 14 amino acids long. V was clipped by 1 base and J by 2 bases, with 8 bases between them. CDR3 DNA sequence: TGTGCCAGCAGCTTAGTTGGGGTTAACACTGAAGCTTTCTTT. It codes for CASSLVGVNTEAFF.

This clone was found once. CDR3 sequence reads: CATQIRGTIGEQYF. The CDR3 DNA reads as TGTGCCACTCAAATCCGGGGGACAATCGGCGAGCAGTACTTC. The chain joins TRBV19 to TRBJ2-7; perhaps D is TRBD1 or TRBD2 (6 bases each). V gave up 10 bases and J gave up 6 bases, with 22 bases separating them. This CDR3 comprises 14 residues. Germline V CDR1 and CDR2: LNHDA, SQIVND (reference sequence).

The chain recombines TRBV5-4 with TRBJ1-5; tentatively, D is TRBD1 (5 bases). V gave up 1 base and J gave up 7 bases, with 15 bases separating them. The CDR3 covers 15 residues. The germline CDR1 and CDR2 sequences are SGHNT and YYREEE (reference sequence). The CDR3 here is CASSLQGTPTQPQHF. In DNA form, the CDR3 reads TGTGCCAGCAGCTTGCAAGGGACCCCCACGCAGCCCCAGCATTTT.

This chain joins TRBV6-1 and TRBJ2-3; no firm D call. This CDR3 is 14 amino acids long. Looked up from germline, CDR1 is MNHNS and CDR2 is SASEGT. V was pared by 6 bases and J by 2 bases, with 12 bases between. In DNA form, the CDR3 reads TGTGCCAGCAGCGGACCACAAACCACAGATACGCAGTATTTT. Its translation is CASSGPQTTDTQYF.

The chain joins TRBV27 to TRBJ2-1; D tentatively fits TRBD1 or TRBD2 (5 bases each). Trimming took 3 bases from V and 4 from J, leaving 16 bases between them. The length of the CDR3 is 16 residues. CDR1 and CDR2 (germline): MNHEY, SMNVEV (reference sequence). The CDR3 reads CASSFSPGATYNEQFF. In DNA form, the CDR3 reads TGTGCCAGCAGTTTTTCCCCCGGGGCGACTTACAATGAGCAGTTCTTC.

The genes are TRBV6-5 and TRBJ2-1, with a weak D call TRBD1 (5 bases). In germline, CDR1 is MNHEY, CDR2 SVGAGI. Trimming left V 5 bases short and J 2 bases short, with 10 bases between. The length of the CDR3 is 14 residues. The CDR3 spells CASSPQTAYNEQFF. CDR3 nucleotide sequence: TGTGCCAGCAGTCCCCAGACAGCCTACAATGAGCAGTTCTTC.

The chain recombines TRBV6-5 with TRBJ1-1; a possible D gene is TRBD1 (5 bases). CDR1 and CDR2 from the germline V gene are MNHEY and SVGAGI. Trimming cost V 2 bases and J 4 bases, with 8 bases left between them. This CDR3 comprises 13 residues. For the CDR3, the DNA is TGTGCCAGCAGTTACGTGGGACGCACTGAAGCTTTCTTT. Amino acid sequence: CASSYVGRTEAFF.

The chain joins TRBV19 to TRBJ2-7, with TRBD2 matching over 10 bases. Germline V lookup: CDR1 LNHDA, CDR2 SQIVND (reference sequence). The CDR3 contains 15 residues. The J segment lost 4 bases and the V segment lost 3 bases, leaving 6 bases of the junction unmatched. The CDR3 here is CASSIASGGHYEQYF. DNA for the CDR3: TGTGCCAGTAGTATCGCTAGCGGGGGCCATTACGAGCAGTACTTC.

The chain employs TRBV27 and TRBJ1-5; the match to TRBD1 covers 8 bases. Germline V gene data show CDR1 as MNHEY and CDR2 as SMNVEV (reference sequence). The CDR3 extends over 14 amino acids. Unmatched junction bases numbered 8, after V lost 6 bases and J lost 7 bases. CDR3 coding DNA: TGTGCCAGCAGGCGGACAGGGTTTGAGCAGCCCCAGCATTTT. Translated: CASRRTGFEQPQHF.

The chain recombines TRBV7-2 with TRBJ2-3, with 7 bases aligning to TRBD2. Germline loops: CDR1 SGHTA, CDR2 FQGNSA. This CDR3 is built from 14 residues. The V gene end was trimmed by 3 bases and the J gene end by 2 bases; junction bases not matched to a gene: 2. For the CDR3, the DNA is TGTGCCAGCAGCTTCAGGGACTACACAGATACGCAGTATTTT. Residues: CASSFRDYTDTQYF. The complete variable domain, with remaining parts taken from reference TRBV7-2 and TRBJ2-3, reads GAGVSQSPSNKVTEKGKDVELRCDPISGHTALYWYRQSLGQGLEFLIYFQGNSAPDKSGLPSDRFSAERTGGSVSTLTIQRTQQEDSAVYLCASSFRDYTDTQYFGPGTRLTVL.

Comments on this clone: This sample also contains other DNA sequences that code for the same CDR3. V gene TRBV10-3 combines with J gene TRBJ1-1; 9 bases map to TRBD1. The germline gives CDR1 ENHRY, CDR2 SYGVKD. The CDR3 contains 13 residues. Trimming cost V 6 bases and J 2 bases; bases outside gene matches: 1. The CDR3 nucleotides are TGTGCCATCAGGGGACAGGGTAACACTGAAGCTTTCTTT. Translating gives CAIRGQGNTEAFF.

The CDR3: CASSPHIAGVAEQYF. CDR3 nucleotides: TGTGCCAGCAGTCCCCATATCGCGGGAGTGGCCGAGCAGTACTTC. The chain joins TRBV27 to TRBJ2-7; TRBD2 matches 7 bases. CDR1 is MNHEY, CDR2 SMNVEV, per germline (reference sequence). The CDR3 totals 15 residues. With 5 bases clipped from V and 6 bases from J, the junction kept 13 bases outside the gene matches.

This chain links TRBV20-1 with TRBJ1-2, with D unresolved. The CDR3 sequence is 11 residues long. Trimming pared 1 base from V and 4 bases from J, leaving 4 bases between. From germline, CDR1 is DFQATT and CDR2 SNEGSKA (reference sequence). The CDR3 sequence: CSARVLYGYTF. The CDR3 coding sequence is TGCAGTGCTAGAGTCCTCTATGGCTACACCTTC.